This is a list of T cell receptor beta chains from one sample in a study of blood T cell repertoires in COVID-19. Sequencing used immunoSEQ multiplex PCR; TCRdb keeps in-frame clones, though not all of them. The sample carries around 30,000 clones, approximately 89% recorded once. The specimen was peripheral blood. All receptors come from a man in his fifties or sixties with acute or convalescent COVID-19. CDR3s include the opening cysteine and the closing phenylalanine or tryptophan. The D gene is left open where the match is weak. A row's size may be missing; if present it is once, few, many or a size class.

>NA|NA|TRBV29-1|TRBJ2-3
TGCAGCGTTGGTCTGCTGCGGTCCATAAACGGGGATACGCAGTATTTT
CSVGLLRSINGDTQYF
>TRBD2|NA|TRBV6-5|TRBJ2-5
TGTGCCGTTGGGACTAGGCGATCTGGGACCCAGTACTTC
CAVGTRRSGTQYF
>NA|NA|TRBV6-6|TRBJ1-2
TGTGCCAGCAGTTACTCCCAATACTATGGCTACACCTTC
CASSYSQYYGYTF
>NA|NA|TRBV11-3|TRBJ2-1
TGTGCCAGCACCAAAGCGGAATACAATGAGCAGTTCTTC
CASTKAEYNEQFF
>TRBD2|NA|TRBV29-1|TRBJ2-5
TGCAGCGTTGAAGACCCGACTAGCGGGAGGGCCTGGCAGACCCAGTACTTC
CSVEDPTSGRAWQTQYF
>TRBD2|NA|TRBV3-1/TRBV3-2|TRBJ2-3
TGTGCCAGCAGCCAAGACCACCGGGGGACTAATACGCAGTATTTT
CASSQDHRGTNTQYF
>TRBD1|NA|TRBV2|TRBJ2-2
TGTGCCAGCAGGGTGAGGACAGGACCCACCGGGGAGCTGTTTTTT
CASRVRTGPTGELFF
>NA|NA|TRBV6-5|TRBJ2-1
TGTGCCAGCAGCGGGGGTGGCGGGCCCTACAATGAGCAGTTCTTC
CASSGGGGPYNEQFF
>TRBD1|NA|TRBV9|TRBJ2-7
TGTGCCAGCAGCGCCCCGGGACAGGGGGCGGAGCAGTACTTC
CASSAPGQGAEQYF
>NA|NA|TRBV5-1|TRBJ1-1
TGCGCCAGCAGCTGGACAGCGAACACTGAAGCTTTCTTT
CASSWTANTEAFF
>TRBD2|NA|TRBV5-8|TRBJ2-7
TGTGCCAGCAGCCACATCGGACTAGCGGGAGGGCTCCTCTACGAGCAGTACTTC
CASSHIGLAGGLLYEQYF
>TRBD2|NA|TRBV7-2|TRBJ2-5
TGTGCCAGCAGCATCACTAGCGGCCAAGAGACCCAGTACTTC
CASSITSGQETQYF
>NA|once|TRBV6-6|TRBJ2-7
TGTGCCAGCAGTAAAGAACAGGTCTCCTACGAGCAGTACTTC
CASSKEQVSYEQYF
>NA|NA|TRBV3-1/TRBV3-2|TRBJ2-7
TGTGCCAGCAGCCAAGTGGCGGCCGAGCAGTACTTC
CASSQVAAEQYF
>TRBD2|NA|TRBV29-1|TRBJ2-5
TGCAGCGTTCGACCGACTAGCGGAGATCTCGAGACCCAGTACTTC
CSVRPTSGDLETQYF
>NA|NA|TRBV6-6|TRBJ1-1
TGTGCCAGCAGTTACTCGAGGGGGACTGAAGCTTTCTTT
CASSYSRGTEAFF
>TRBD1|once|TRBV12-5|TRBJ1-4
TGTGCTAGTGGCCCCGGACAGGCGTTTGATGAAAAACTGTTTTTT
CASGPGQAFDEKLFF
>NA|NA|TRBV6-5|TRBJ1-2
TGTGCCAGCAGTTACCAGGGGAACTATGGCTACACCTTC
CASSYQGNYGYTF
>NA|once|TRBV9|TRBJ1-1
TGTGCCAGCAGCGCCCTCCGGGTGGCGGTGGGCACTGAAGCTTTCTTT
CASSALRVAVGTEAFF
>NA|NA|TRBV5-6|TRBJ1-2
TGTGCCAGCAGCCTACTCAGGGCTGGCTACACCTTC
CASSLLRAGYTF
>TRBD1|NA|TRBV25-1|TRBJ2-3
TGTGCCAGCAGTTTATGGACAGGGAGCACAGATACGCAGTATTTT
CASSLWTGSTDTQYF
>TRBD1|NA|TRBV5-1|TRBJ1-1
TGCGCCAGCACTCCGGAGACGACAGGGGGTCAATCTCGCGTAGCTTTCTTT
CASTPETTGGQSRVAFF
>NA|NA|TRBV27|TRBJ2-3
TGTGCCAGCAGTAGAGTAGCGGTCCGGGATACGCAGTATTTT
CASSRVAVRDTQYF
>TRBD2|NA|TRBV11-3|TRBJ2-1
TGTGCCAGCAGCTTATCCGGGGGGGGCTACAATGAGCAGTTCTTC
CASSLSGGGYNEQFF
>TRBD1|NA|TRBV27|TRBJ2-7
TGTGCCAGCAGTTTATACGGGACAGGGACCTACGAGCAGTACTTC
CASSLYGTGTYEQYF
>TRBD1|NA|TRBV18|TRBJ1-2
TGTGCCAGCTCCTGGACAGGGAGACCTAACTATGGCTACACCTTC
CASSWTGRPNYGYTF
>TRBD1|NA|TRBV2|TRBJ2-5
TGTGCCAGCAGTGACCCGGGACAGTCTGGATCTTTACCCCAGTACTTC
CASSDPGQSGSLPQYF
>TRBD1|few|TRBV11-3|TRBJ2-7
TGTGCCAGCAGCTTAGAGGGACAGGGTAACTACGAGCAGTACTTC
CASSLEGQGNYEQYF
>NA|NA|TRBV18|TRBJ1-5
TGTGCCAGCTCACCAGCGGCAGACAATCAGCCCCAGCATTTT
CASSPAADNQPQHF
>NA|NA|TRBV2|TRBJ2-1
TGTGCCAGCAGTGAACCCAACAGGGTTGAGCAGTTCTTC
CASSEPNRVEQFF
>TRBD2|NA|TRBV19|TRBJ2-4
TGTGCCAGTAGTATCCGGGGGGAAAACATTCAGTACTTC
CASSIRGENIQYF